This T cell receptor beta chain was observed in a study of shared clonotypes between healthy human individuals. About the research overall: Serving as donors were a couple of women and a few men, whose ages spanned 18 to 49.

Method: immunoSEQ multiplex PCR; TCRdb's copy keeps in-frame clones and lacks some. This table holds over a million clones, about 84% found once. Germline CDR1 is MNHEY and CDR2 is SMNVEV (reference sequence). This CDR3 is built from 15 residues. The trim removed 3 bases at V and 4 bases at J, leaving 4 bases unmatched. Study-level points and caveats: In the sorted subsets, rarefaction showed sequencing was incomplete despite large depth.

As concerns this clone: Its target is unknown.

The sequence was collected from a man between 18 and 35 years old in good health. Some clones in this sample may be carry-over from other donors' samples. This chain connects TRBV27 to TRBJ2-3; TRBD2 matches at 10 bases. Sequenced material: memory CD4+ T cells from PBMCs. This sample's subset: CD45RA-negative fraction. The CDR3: CASSFYLAGADTQYF. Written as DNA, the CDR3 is TGTGCCAGCAGTTTCTATCTAGCGGGAGCAGATACGCAGTATTTT.